Listed here are 22 T cell receptor beta chains from one sample, sequenced in a study of cytomegalovirus exposure and HLA in healthy donors. Profiling relied on immunoSEQ multiplex PCR, and the TCRdb table lists in-frame clones only, not all of them. Found here are fewer than 85,000 clones, roughly 89% of them singletons; the top ten hold 3% to 4%. Sequencing input: PBMCs. The receptor set was obtained from a woman under 30 in good health and CMV-seropositive.

V is TRBV11-3 and J is TRBJ1-5; D is unresolved. From germline, CDR1 is SGHNT and CDR2 YENEEA. The CDR3 is 14 amino acids. DNA for the CDR3: TGTCAGCGGGGTTGTGGCCTAAGGTATCAGCCCCAGCATTTT. It is translated as CQRGCGLRYQPQHF. Drawing the rest from reference TRBV11-3 and TRBJ1-5, the complete variable domain is EAGVVQSPRYKIIEKKQPVAFWCNPISGHNTLYWYLQNLGQGPELLIRYENEEAVDDSQLPKDRFSAERLKGVDSTLKIQPAELGDSAVYLCQRGCGLRYQPQHFGDGTRLSIL.

In regard to this clone: Other nucleotide sequences from this sample produce the same CDR3. CDR3 residues: CASSQVAGGPYEQYF. CDR3 sequence (DNA): TGCGCCAGCAGCCAAGTTGCGGGGGGTCCCTACGAGCAGTACTTC. The chain carries TRBV4-1 and TRBJ2-7; 8 positions agree with TRBD2. Trimming at V came to 1 base and at J to 2 bases, leaving 4 bases not matched to a gene. CDR3 length: 15 amino acids. Germline V gene sequence: CDR1 MGHRA, CDR2 YSYEKL.

The chain uses TRBV19 and TRBJ2-7; the match to TRBD1 covers 9 bases. With V trimmed by 4 bases and J by 4 bases, 5 bases remained unmatched. Germline CDR1 is LNHDA and CDR2 is SQIVND (reference sequence). The CDR3 is 14 amino acids. CDR3 DNA sequence: TGTGCCAGTAGTACCGTTGGACAGGGGTACGAGCAGTACTTC. This sequence encodes CASSTVGQGYEQYF.

The chain joins TRBV6-6 to TRBJ1-6; D unresolved. The CDR3 contains 13 residues. V gave up 2 bases and J gave up 4 bases, with 3 bases separating them. CDR1 MNHNY and CDR2 SVGAGI come from the germline V gene (reference sequence). The CDR3 spells CASSYPYNSPLHF. The CDR3 DNA is TGTGCCAGCAGTTACCCTTATAATTCACCCCTCCACTTT.

V and J are TRBV5-6 and TRBJ2-7, with D uncertain. Trimming pared 0 bases from V and 3 bases from J, leaving 10 bases between. The CDR3 runs 14 residues. Germline lookup yields CDR1 SGHDT and CDR2 YYEEEE. The CDR3 reads CASSLGTALYEQYF. In nucleotides, the CDR3 is TGTGCCAGCAGCTTGGGAACAGCCCTCTACGAGCAGTACTTC.

This clone was seen a single time. The chain carries TRBV4-3 and TRBJ2-1; D unclear. V lost 4 bases and J 8 bases, leaving 9 bases between the germline ends. The CDR3 has 12 residues. Germline V CDR1 and CDR2: LGHNA, YSLEER. The CDR3 spells CASSLGWDEQFF. The CDR3 nucleotides read TGCGCCAGCAGCCTCGGGTGGGATGAGCAGTTCTTC.

The CDR3: CASSPGQGSLSGQETQYF. CDR3 bases: TGTGCCAGCAGCCCGGGACAGGGGAGCCTAAGTGGGCAAGAGACCCAGTACTTC. The chain employs TRBV5-8 and TRBJ2-5; TRBD1 matches at 10 bases. J gave up 2 bases and V 4 bases, and 14 bases lay outside the gene matches. Germline CDR1 reads SGHTS; CDR2 reads YDEGEE. The CDR3 is 18 amino acids.

This chain uses TRBV27 with TRBJ2-7; D is possibly TRBD1 (5 bases). V lost 4 bases and J lost 5, with 12 bases in between. Germline assignment: CDR1 MNHEY and CDR2 SMNVEV (reference sequence). The CDR3 loop spans 13 amino acids. CDR3 in amino acids: CASSSPGYHEQYF. In DNA, the CDR3 is TGTGCCAGCAGTTCGCCAGGGTACCACGAGCAGTACTTC.

This chain links TRBV6-6 with TRBJ2-7; D gene unclear. Trimming removed 2 bases from V and 2 bases from J, with 10 bases in between. This CDR3 has 14 residues. Germline CDR1 reads MNHNY; CDR2 reads SVGAGI (reference sequence). The CDR3 loop reads CASSYGQATYEQYF. CDR3 nucleotide sequence: TGTGCCAGCAGTTACGGTCAGGCTACCTACGAGCAGTACTTC.

The CDR3 sequence: CASSPGQGSDTQYF. CDR3 nucleotide sequence: TGTGCCAGCAGCCCTGGACAGGGATCAGATACGCAGTATTTT. The V call is TRBV6-4, the J call TRBJ2-3; 8 positions match TRBD1. This CDR3 is 14 amino acids long. The V and J ends lost 6 bases and 4 bases, in that order; junction bases with no gene match: 6. CDR1 and CDR2 from the germline V gene are MRHNA and SNTAGT.

This clone was detected once. The chain joins TRBV2 to TRBJ2-3; D perhaps matches TRBD2 (7 bases). V lost 5 bases, J lost 4 bases, and 22 bases lay in between. The CDR3 runs to 17 residues. Per the germline V gene, CDR1 is SNHLY and CDR2 is FYNNEI. The CDR3 DNA follows: TGTGCCAGCAGTCCAACGAGAGGACTAGGGGGAGCAGATACGCAGTATTTT. Its translation is CASSPTRGLGGADTQYF.

Here the CDR3 DNA reads TGCGCCAGCAGCCAAGCCAGGGGGCGCGAAGAAAAACTGTTTTTT. This sequence encodes CASSQARGREEKLFF. This chain joins TRBV4-1 and TRBJ1-4; 8 positions agree with TRBD1. There are 15 residues in the CDR3. In germline, CDR1 is MGHRA, CDR2 YSYEKL. J gave up 8 bases and V 1 base, and 6 bases lay outside the gene matches.

This clone was seen only a few times. This chain uses TRBV5-1 with TRBJ2-5; TRBD2 aligns across 7 bases. Germline CDR1 is SGHRS and CDR2 is YFSETQ. The CDR3 consists of 15 residues. Germline trimming cut 0 bases from V and 2 bases from J; bases unmatched to any gene: 4. The CDR3 sequence: CASSLAGTTQETQYF. The CDR3 DNA sequence: TGCGCCAGCAGCTTGGCCGGGACTACTCAAGAGACCCAGTACTTC.

The chain couples TRBV11-2 to TRBJ2-7; D may be TRBD1 (6 bases). The CDR3 has 19 residues. Trimming stripped 0 bases from V and 0 bases from J, with 21 bases between. CDR1 SGHAT and CDR2 FQNNGV come from the germline V gene. In DNA, the CDR3 is TGTGCCAGCAGCTTAGATCAGGGGACCATAGACAGGAGCTCCTACGAGCAGTACTTC. It translates to CASSLDQGTIDRSSYEQYF.

This clone has a handful of counts. This sequence joins TRBV10-2 and TRBJ2-7; D gene uncertain. The V gene's germline CDR1 is WSHSY and CDR2 SAAADI. This CDR3 region has 13 residues. The V end lost 1 base, the J end lost 0 bases, and 4 bases lay between the germline ends. CDR3 sequence (DNA): TGCGCCAGCAGTGAGTTTAGCTCCTACGAGCAGTACTTC. Its translation is CASSEFSSYEQYF.

J is TRBJ2-4 and V is TRBV7-6, with 7 nucleotides matching TRBD2. The CDR3 is 21 amino acids. The V and J ends lost 2 bases and 3 bases, in that order; junction bases with no gene match: 22. Germline CDR1 reads SGHVS; CDR2 reads FNYEAQ. In DNA, the CDR3 is TGTGCCAGCAGCTTAATCGCCTTTGGCGGGAGCGATCGGTCAGTCAAAAACATTCAGTACTTC. Residues: CASSLIAFGGSDRSVKNIQYF.

This rearrangement joins TRBV9 to TRBJ1-4, with no clear D. This CDR3 is built from 13 residues. V lost 5 bases to trimming and J lost 5 bases, with 10 bases between them. The germline V gene has CDR1 SGDLS and CDR2 YYNGEE. The CDR3: CASSTESNEKLFF. In DNA, the CDR3 is TGTGCCAGCAGTACAGAGTCGAATGAAAAACTGTTTTTT.

The chain carries TRBV27 and TRBJ2-1; TRBD2 matches 12 bases. Germline CDR1 is MNHEY and CDR2 is SMNVEV (reference sequence). The CDR3 loop spans 17 amino acids. J gave up 8 bases and V 8 bases, and 16 bases lay outside the gene matches. CDR3 DNA sequence: TGTGCCAGCCTGTCTCCCACGACTAGCGGGAGTTCTTATGAGCAGTTCTTC. Protein sequence: CASLSPTTSGSSYEQFF.

The V call is TRBV2, the J call TRBJ2-7, with 7 bases fitting TRBD1. The ends lost 5 bases at V and 2 bases at J; junction bases unmatched: 6. Germline V lookup: CDR1 SNHLY, CDR2 FYNNEI. There are 14 residues in the CDR3. This CDR3 is CASSPGQRTYEQYF. The CDR3 DNA sequence: TGTGCCAGCAGTCCGGGACAGCGAACCTACGAGCAGTACTTC.

In its sample, this clone was seen once. The V and J genes are TRBV7-2 and TRBJ2-1; TRBD2 matches at 13 bases. CDR3 size: 16 residues. CDR1 SGHTA and CDR2 FQGNSA come from the germline V gene. Losses at the gene ends were 5 bases for V and 4 bases for J; bases not matched to a gene: 5. The CDR3 DNA reads as TGTGCCAGCAGCAATCGACTAGCGGGGGGTTACAATGAGCAGTTCTTC. This gives the protein CASSNRLAGGYNEQFF.

The chain uses TRBV6-5 and TRBJ2-1, with 8 bases fitting TRBD1. Germline assignment: CDR1 MNHEY and CDR2 SVGAGI. The length of the CDR3 is 15 residues. V dropped 4 bases and J dropped 4; count of bases not matched to a gene: 6. The CDR3 reads CASSSQGAGYNEQFF. The CDR3 coding sequence is TGTGCCAGCAGTTCCCAGGGGGCAGGTTACAATGAGCAGTTCTTC.

The chain links TRBV19 to TRBJ2-7; 7 nucleotides match TRBD2. The CDR3 has 17 residues. CDR1 and CDR2 (germline): LNHDA, SQIVND (reference sequence). V lost 3 bases and J lost 2; bases outside the gene matches: 13. CDR3 sequence: CASSIFNGIGGTYEQYF. In DNA, the CDR3 is TGTGCCAGTAGTATTTTCAACGGGATCGGGGGGACCTACGAGCAGTACTTC.